This TCR beta chain was identified in a study of OX40 agonist ivuxolimab in advanced cancers. Turning to the study itself: It was permissible to have had prior anti-PD-1, anti-PD-L1 or anti-CTLA-4 therapy, and about 40% had some.

V dropped 5 bases and J dropped 5 bases, with 9 bases sitting between them. Germline V lookup: CDR1 GTSNPN, CDR2 SVGIG (reference sequence). The CDR3 loop spans 11 amino acids. Any history of autoimmune disease or systemic immunosuppression disqualified patients. Profiled with immunoSEQ multiplex PCR; TCRdb holds only in-frame clones, not every one. The sample lists about 83,000 clones; about 89% were seen once. This sequence originates from an adult with an advanced solid tumor such as melanoma, head and neck, liver or kidney cancer. The input for sequencing was CD4+ or CD8+ T cells sorted from blood, taken in a trial of the OX40 agonist ivuxolimab. This chain joins TRBV30 and TRBJ2-5; possible D gene TRBD2, 5 bases. CDR3 region: CAWSLAETQYF. Here the CDR3 DNA reads TGTGCCTGGTCCCTAGCTGAGACCCAGTACTTC.